A single sample is the source of the 31 T cell receptor beta chains below, sequenced in a study of T cell clonotyping in hematopoietic cell transplantation. Here immunoSEQ multiplex PCR was the method, and the copy in TCRdb shows in-frame clones only, minus some. The sample holds 9,500 to 12,000 clones; 89% are singletons and the top ten take 35% to 45%. The sample in question was PBMCs, obtained 180 days after allogeneic stem cell transplant. The receptors derive from a male patient between 60 and 69 years old who had an allogeneic stem cell transplant from an unrelated donor, so the T cells may come from the graft donor. Some clones in this sample may be carry-over from other donors' samples.

The rearrangement links TRBV5-4 to TRBJ2-7; 9 positions match TRBD1. Looked up from germline, CDR1 is SGHNT and CDR2 is YYREEE (reference sequence). The trim removed 0 bases at V and 5 bases at J, leaving 6 bases unmatched. This CDR3 comprises 15 residues. CDR3 loop: CASSLDGTGSHEQYF. The CDR3 region has the DNA TGTGCCAGCAGCTTGGACGGGACAGGGAGTCACGAGCAGTACTTC.

This sequence joins TRBV7-8 and TRBJ2-7; D is ambiguous. V was trimmed by 1 base and J by 7 bases, leaving 11 bases between them. The CDR3 totals 13 residues. The V gene's germline CDR1 is SGHVS and CDR2 FQNEAQ. The CDR3 loop is CASSLVERREQYF. The CDR3 DNA sequence: TGTGCCAGCAGCTTAGTGGAGCGCAGGGAGCAGTACTTC.

In this sample, this clone turned up once. This chain joins TRBV12-5 and TRBJ1-1; D is perhaps TRBD1 (5 bases). With 9 bases removed from V and 4 bases from J, the gap between germline ends came to 18 bases. CDR3 length: 14 amino acids. Germline assignment: CDR1 LGHNT and CDR2 FRNRAP. CDR3 sequence reads: CASEIQGGSTEAFF. In nucleotides, the CDR3 is TGTGCTAGCGAGATCCAGGGAGGGTCCACTGAAGCTTTCTTT.

The chain has TRBV7-9 and TRBJ2-7; D is unresolved. This CDR3 region has 15 residues. V was shortened by 5 bases and J by 4 bases, with 18 bases between the two germline ends. CDR1 and CDR2 (germline): SEHNR, FQNEAQ (reference sequence). The CDR3 nucleotides are TGTGCCAGCAGCCCCCGGCCGTCCGACTGTTACGAGCAGTACTTC. Protein sequence: CASSPRPSDCYEQYF.

The CDR3 reads CASSLDVGRTNEQFF. The CDR3 bases are TGTGCCAGCAGCTTAGACGTGGGCAGGACCAATGAGCAGTTCTTC. V and J are TRBV7-2 and TRBJ2-1; D gene uncertain. Trimming took off 1 base at V and 6 bases at J, with 13 bases between the two ends. The CDR3 extends over 15 amino acids. The germline CDR1 and CDR2 sequences are SGHTA and FQGNSA.

The chain has TRBV2 and TRBJ1-5; 7 bases line up with TRBD1. V shed 6 bases and J 6 bases; nucleotides not matched to a gene: 14. The germline V gene encodes CDR1 SNHLY and CDR2 FYNNEI. The CDR3 has 16 amino acids. This chain's CDR3 is CASRGGFTGDGQPQHF. The CDR3 bases are TGTGCCAGCAGGGGGGGTTTTACAGGGGACGGTCAGCCCCAGCATTTT.

The chain joins TRBV14 to TRBJ1-3; D gene uncertain. The V end was cut by 1 base, the J end by 7 bases, with 8 bases between. The germline CDR1 and CDR2 sequences are SGHDN and FVKESK. The CDR3 has 13 amino acids. This CDR3 reads CASSQVGGNTIYF. Written as DNA, the CDR3 is TGTGCCAGCAGCCAAGTCGGAGGTAACACCATATATTTT.

The chain recombines TRBV7-2 with TRBJ2-7; D gene unclear. The CDR3 is made up of 17 amino acids. CDR1 is SGHTA and CDR2 is FQGNSA in the germline V gene. The V and J ends lost 5 bases and 2 bases respectively, with 22 bases between them. CDR3 DNA sequence: TGTGCCAGCAGCCGAGCAACAAGTACGCTCGTACCCTACGAGCAGTACTTC. It translates to CASSRATSTLVPYEQYF.

The chain couples TRBV2 to TRBJ1-5; D gene unclear. Trimming removed 8 bases from V and 4 bases from J, with 9 bases in between. The V gene's germline CDR1 is SNHLY and CDR2 FYNNEI. The CDR3 extends over 12 amino acids. DNA for the CDR3: TGTGCCAGCGGGCTGCATAATCAGCCCCAGCATTTT. Protein sequence: CASGLHNQPQHF.

The rearrangement uses TRBV4-2 and TRBJ1-2, with a possible D match to TRBD1 (5 bases). Trimming removed 0 bases at V and 2 bases at J, with 10 bases between. The germline V gene has CDR1 LGHNA and CDR2 YNFKEQ. The CDR3 is 15 residues long. For the CDR3, the DNA is TGTGCCAGCAGCCAAGATCGAAGACAGAACTATGGCTACACCTTC. Protein product: CASSQDRRQNYGYTF.

The rearrangement joins TRBV2 to TRBJ2-1, with 8 nucleotides matching TRBD2. The V gene end was trimmed by 6 bases and the J gene end by 5 bases; junction bases not matched to a gene: 6. The CDR3 totals 14 residues. Looked up from germline, CDR1 is SNHLY and CDR2 is FYNNEI. DNA of the CDR3: TGTGCCAGCAGCCAGCGGGGGTCTAACAATGAGCAGTTCTTC. Residues: CASSQRGSNNEQFF.

The chain joins TRBV6-6 to TRBJ2-4, with D hard to call. V lost 0 bases to trimming and J lost 7 bases, with 4 bases between them. Germline-derived CDR1 and CDR2 are MNHNY and SVGAGI (reference sequence). This CDR3 region has 12 residues. The CDR3 DNA is TGTGCCAGCAGTTACTCGAAGAACATTCAGTACTTC. It specifies CASSYSKNIQYF.

The chain carries TRBV9 and TRBJ1-1, with D uncertain. The V gene's germline CDR1 is SGDLS and CDR2 YYNGEE. The CDR3 runs to 15 residues. Trimming removed 4 bases from V and 6 bases from J, with 19 bases in between. The CDR3 sequence is CASSPERAGSSEAFF. For the CDR3, the DNA is TGTGCCAGCAGCCCCGAGAGGGCTGGGAGTTCTGAAGCTTTCTTT.

The V call is TRBV18, the J call TRBJ1-5; maybe TRBD1 (6 bases). Germline assignment: CDR1 KGHSH and CDR2 LQKENI. The germline V and J ends were trimmed by 4 bases and 2 bases, with 15 bases remaining between them. The length of the CDR3 is 16 residues. The CDR3 bases are TGTGCCAGCTCACTGGACAGTTCGGGGGGCAATCAGCCCCAGCATTTT. It translates to CASSLDSSGGNQPQHF.

The rearrangement joins TRBV7-2 to TRBJ2-5; 8 nucleotides align to TRBD2. CDR3 length equals 14 residues. Unmatched junction bases numbered 2, after V lost 4 bases and J lost 1 base. Germline lookup yields CDR1 SGHTA and CDR2 FQGNSA. The CDR3: CASSSTSGQETQYF. The DNA for the CDR3 is TGTGCCAGCAGCTCTACTAGCGGCCAAGAGACCCAGTACTTC.

The genes are TRBV6-1 and TRBJ2-7, with TRBD1 matching 8 bases. CDR3 length: 14 residues. Germline CDR1 and CDR2: MNHNS and SASEGT. Unmatched junction bases numbered 4, after V lost 5 bases and J lost 1 base. DNA for the CDR3: TGTGCCAGCAGTCCAAGGACAGGGTCCTACGAGCAGTACTTC. Translating it yields CASSPRTGSYEQYF.

There are a few counts of this clone. The chain uses TRBV18 and TRBJ1-1; D perhaps matches TRBD1 (5 bases). This CDR3 region has 16 residues. Per the germline V gene, CDR1 is KGHSH and CDR2 is LQKENI. V gave up 3 bases and J gave up 3 bases, with 17 bases separating them. The CDR3 DNA follows: TGTGCCAGCTCACCCAGGGACGTAACTACGGACACTGAAGCTTTCTTT. Translated, it gives CASSPRDVTTDTEAFF. Based on the CDR3 plus reference TRBV18 and TRBJ1-1, the full variable domain is NAGVMQNPRHLVRRRGQEARLRCSPMKGHSHVYWYRQLPEEGLKFMVYLQKENIIDESGMPKERFSAEFPKEGPSILRIQQVVRGDSAAYFCASSPRDVTTDTEAFFGQGTRLTVV.

The V call is TRBV7-2, the J call TRBJ1-6, with a weak D call TRBD1 (5 bases). CDR3 size: 17 residues. Trimming stripped 5 bases from V and 0 bases from J, with 14 bases between. The germline CDR1 and CDR2 sequences are SGHTA and FQGNSA. CDR3 residues: CASSPVGASSYNSPLHF. The CDR3 coding sequence is TGTGCCAGCAGCCCCGTCGGGGCGAGCTCCTATAATTCACCCCTCCACTTT.

The chain carries TRBV29-1 and TRBJ2-2; D perhaps matches TRBD1 (6 bases). Germline loops: CDR1 SQVTM, CDR2 ANQGSEA. V lost 6 bases, J lost 3 bases, and 8 bases lay in between. The CDR3 sequence is 12 residues long. CDR3 residues: CSVRQDTGELFF. CDR3 DNA: TGCAGCGTGAGACAGGACACCGGGGAGCTGTTTTTT.

This chain links TRBV7-2 with TRBJ1-5; D is ambiguous. CDR3 length: 18 amino acids. V gave up 2 bases and J gave up 0 bases, with 17 bases separating them. Germline CDR1 SGHTA, CDR2 FQGNSA. The CDR3 sequence is CASSLPGHRGSSNQPQHF. The CDR3 DNA reads as TGTGCCAGCAGCTTACCGGGCCATCGTGGATCTAGCAATCAGCCCCAGCATTTT. The variable domain in full, with the rest retrieved from reference TRBV7-2 and TRBJ1-5, is GAGVSQSPSNKVTEKGKDVELRCDPISGHTALYWYRQSLGQGLEFLIYFQGNSAPDKSGLPSDRFSAERTGGSVSTLTIQRTQQEDSAVYLCASSLPGHRGSSNQPQHFGDGTRLSIL.

The rearrangement joins TRBV11-2 to TRBJ2-7, with D uncertain. This CDR3 is 15 amino acids long. Germline lookup yields CDR1 SGHAT and CDR2 FQNNGV. Trimming took off 1 base at V and 1 base at J, with 11 bases between the two ends. The CDR3 is CASSLVGAGSYEQYF. The CDR3 bases are TGTGCCAGCAGCTTAGTCGGAGCCGGGTCCTACGAGCAGTACTTC.

The V gene is TRBV6-6, the J gene TRBJ2-7, with 10 bases that match TRBD1. The CDR3 loop spans 15 amino acids. The germline gives CDR1 MNHNY, CDR2 SVGAGI (reference sequence). V shed 6 bases, J shed 0 bases, and the junction held 5 bases outside the gene matches. The CDR3 protein is CASSPRQGASYEQYF. The CDR3 DNA follows: TGTGCCAGCAGCCCGAGACAGGGGGCCTCCTACGAGCAGTACTTC.

The chain couples TRBV4-3 to TRBJ1-4; D not resolved. The V gene's germline CDR1 is LGHNA and CDR2 YSLEER. Deletions cut 0 bases from V and 2 bases from J, with 13 bases between. The CDR3 covers 17 residues. The CDR3 DNA follows: TGCGCCAGCAGCCAAGATACCAGTACATCGACTAATGAAAAACTGTTTTTT. Its protein product is CASSQDTSTSTNEKLFF.

The chain is built from TRBV19 and TRBJ2-5; 11 bases are shared with TRBD2. Germline trimming cut 2 bases from V and 4 bases from J; bases unmatched to any gene: 0. From germline, CDR1 is LNHDA and CDR2 SQIVND (reference sequence). The CDR3 consists of 14 residues. The CDR3 protein is CASSILAGGETQYF. CDR3 bases: TGTGCCAGTAGTATACTAGCGGGGGGAGAGACCCAGTACTTC.

The chain links TRBV7-2 to TRBJ2-2; D tentatively reads TRBD1 or TRBD2 (6 bases each). Germline V gene data show CDR1 as SGHTA and CDR2 as FQGNSA. V was clipped by 1 base and J by 4 bases, with 19 bases between them. CDR3 size: 18 residues. The chain's CDR3 is CASSLVVLRGTFTGELFF. CDR3 DNA: TGTGCCAGCAGCTTAGTAGTTCTCCGGGGGACATTCACCGGGGAGCTGTTTTTT.

V gene TRBV4-2 combines with J gene TRBJ2-5; 8 nucleotides agree with TRBD2. The CDR3 is 15 residues long. The ends lost 4 bases at V and 7 bases at J; junction bases unmatched: 11. CDR1 LGHNA and CDR2 YNFKEQ come from the germline V gene. Here the CDR3 reads CASSLQTSVEGTQYF. In DNA, the CDR3 is TGTGCCAGCAGCCTCCAGACTAGCGTCGAGGGGACCCAGTACTTC.

The chain links TRBV6-5 to TRBJ2-7; D is perhaps TRBD2 (6 bases). The V gene's germline CDR1 is MNHEY and CDR2 SVGAGI. CDR3 length: 15 residues. V dropped 6 bases and J dropped 0 bases, with 15 bases sitting between them. CDR3 protein: CASRRDFSPSYEQYF. Written as DNA, the CDR3 is TGTGCCAGCAGAAGGGACTTCTCCCCCTCCTACGAGCAGTACTTC.

The chain recombines TRBV11-2 with TRBJ1-1; D is possibly TRBD1 (5 bases). The CDR3 is made up of 13 amino acids. Germline loops: CDR1 SGHAT, CDR2 FQNNGV. Trimming removed 3 bases from V and 1 base from J, with 6 bases in between. The CDR3: CASSFQGNTEAFF. The CDR3 DNA is TGTGCCAGCAGCTTCCAGGGGAACACTGAAGCTTTCTTT.

The rearrangement joins TRBV7-3 to TRBJ1-1; no reliable D call. The CDR3 runs to 14 residues. With 2 bases removed from V and 5 bases from J, the gap between germline ends came to 12 bases. Germline CDR1 SGHTA, CDR2 FQGTGA. In nucleotides, the CDR3 is TGTGCCAGCAGCTTACTTCCGGGAACGACTGAAGCTTTCTTT. This encodes CASSLLPGTTEAFF.

The J gene is TRBJ1-2, the V gene TRBV5-1; no clear D gene. The germline V gene has CDR1 SGHRS and CDR2 YFSETQ. The CDR3 covers 14 residues. Trimming took off 0 bases at V and 4 bases at J, with 10 bases between the two ends. The CDR3 loop reads CASSLVAEIYGYTF. The CDR3 DNA follows: TGCGCCAGCAGCTTGGTGGCGGAAATCTATGGCTACACCTTC. Based on the CDR3 plus reference TRBV5-1 and TRBJ1-2, the full variable domain is KAGVTQTPRYLIKTRGQQVTLSCSPISGHRSVSWYQQTPGQGLQFLFEYFSETQRNKGNFPGRFSGRQFSNSRSEMNVSTLELGDSALYLCASSLVAEIYGYTFGSGTRLTVV.

V is TRBV29-1 and J is TRBJ1-1; 10 bases match TRBD1. The germline V gene encodes CDR1 SQVTM and CDR2 ANQGSEA. The CDR3 covers 14 residues. Trimming at V came to 5 bases and at J to 6 bases, leaving 9 bases not matched to a gene. The DNA of the CDR3 is TGCAGCGTTCTGACAGGGGGCGGACGTCCTGAAGCTTTCTTT. It is translated as CSVLTGGGRPEAFF.